The 25 T cell receptor beta chains in this list originate from one sample, sequenced in a study of regulatory T cells in long-lasting Graves disease. Time point given: persistent/refractory GD, antithyroid drugs over 5 years with positive TRAb. From RNA extracted from PBMCs, the TCR library was made. The TCR beta library used iRepertoire HTBI primers with Arm-PCR amplification of CDR3. TCRdb independently ran MiXCR on the multiplex PCR reads; one entry per CDR3 protein. Altogether around 400,000 distinct CDR3 sequences are present, roughly 25% being singletons, with the ten largest covering approximately 30%. This specimen consisted of peripheral blood mononuclear cells (PBMCs), obtained when the disease was refractory, from a patient treated with antithyroid drugs. These receptors all stem from a woman aged 40 to 50 with Graves disease.

Only a few counts were recorded for this clonotype. The rearrangement uses TRBV20-1 and TRBJ2-1; D assignment may be TRBD1 or TRBD2 (5 bases each). Trimming took 6 bases from V and 7 from J, leaving 16 bases between them. This CDR3 has 13 amino acids. Germline V lookup: CDR1 DFQATT, CDR2 SNEGSKA (reference sequence). The CDR3 bases are TGCAGTGCCGAGAGGGACCCCCAGAATGAGCAGTTCTTC. Residues: CSAERDPQNEQFF.

There are many counts of this clonotype. The V gene is TRBV28, the J gene TRBJ2-7; D perhaps matches TRBD2 (6 bases). This CDR3 region has 15 residues. The germline V gene encodes CDR1 MDHEN and CDR2 SYDVKM. Trimming stripped 3 bases from V and 4 bases from J, with 16 bases between. The CDR3 here is CASSLTRTVPYEQYF. For the CDR3, the DNA is TGTGCCAGCAGTTTGACTAGGACGGTTCCTTACGAGCAGTACTTC.

In this sample, this clonotype turned up a few times. This rearrangement joins TRBV7-8 to TRBJ2-7, with unresolved D. V lost 5 bases and J 2 bases, leaving 10 bases between the germline ends. Germline V CDR1 and CDR2: SGHVS, FQNEAQ. The CDR3 loop spans 13 amino acids. The CDR3 region is CASSVDTAYEQYF. CDR3 nucleotides: TGTGCCAGCAGCGTCGACACAGCCTACGAGCAGTACTTC.

V gene TRBV9 combines with J gene TRBJ2-1; 10 bases align to TRBD2. The CDR3 is 17 amino acids. Germline V gene sequence: CDR1 SGDLS, CDR2 YYNGEE. V was pared by 1 base and J by 0 bases, with 4 bases of the junction left unmatched. The chain's CDR3 is CASSVSSGRTSYNEQFF. The CDR3 DNA sequence: TGTGCCAGCAGCGTATCTAGCGGGAGAACCTCCTACAATGAGCAGTTCTTC.

This clonotype was observed many times. V gene TRBV6-1 combines with J gene TRBJ2-7; TRBD1 matches 9 bases. Trimming took 6 bases from V and 4 from J; bases not matched to a gene: 4. From germline, CDR1 is MNHNS and CDR2 SASEGT. The CDR3 sequence is 13 residues long. CDR3 nucleotide sequence: TGTGCCAGCAGGAAAGACAGGGGGTACGAGCAGTACTTC. This translates into CASRKDRGYEQYF.

The gene calls are TRBV20-1 and TRBJ2-1; the D is unclear. The CDR3 is made up of 14 amino acids. Per germline, CDR1 DFQATT and CDR2 SNEGSKA (reference sequence). Trimming took off 6 bases at V and 0 bases at J, with 12 bases between the two ends. The CDR3 nucleotides read TGCAGTGCAAATGACCAGAGCTCCTACAATGAGCAGTTCTTC. This gives the protein CSANDQSSYNEQFF.

Comments on this clonotype: This probably arose from a read error, given a far larger clone one base away. This CDR3 is missing its conserved last phenylalanine or tryptophan, likely due to a read error. CDR3 loop: CASSSRETQYL. The CDR3 region has the DNA TGTGCCAGCAGCTCCCGGGAGACCCAGTACCTC. This chain joins TRBV11-1 and TRBJ2-4; D is unresolved. The last part of the DNA fits TRBJ2-5 better; the J call may be wrong. CDR1 is SGHAT, CDR2 FQDESV, per germline (reference sequence). There are 11 residues in the CDR3.

This clonotype was seen repeatedly, ten times or more. The chain employs TRBV2 and TRBJ2-7; 8 bases fit TRBD1. Germline loops: CDR1 SNHLY, CDR2 FYNNEI. The CDR3 is made up of 15 amino acids. After removal of 2 bases from V and 2 bases from J, the junction contained 5 bases not matched to a gene. CDR3 region: CASSEQGAKTYEQYF. In nucleotides, the CDR3 is TGTGCCAGCAGTGAACAGGGGGCAAAAACCTACGAGCAGTACTTC. Supplemented by reference TRBV2 and TRBJ2-7, the full variable domain reads EPEVTQTPSHQVTQMGQEVILRCVPISNHLYFYWYRQILGQKVEFLVSFYNNEISEKSEIFDDQFSVERPDGSNFTLKIRSTKLEDSAMYFCASSEQGAKTYEQYFGPGTRLTVT.

This clonotype was seen more than once but under ten times. This sequence joins TRBV6-1 and TRBJ2-3; 7 bases are shared with TRBD1. V gave up 2 bases and J gave up 0 bases; unmatched junction bases: 5. Germline V CDR1 and CDR2: MNHNS, SASEGT. CDR3 length: 16 amino acids. CDR3 bases: TGTGCCAGCAGTGAATGGACAGGCGTTAGCACAGATACGCAGTATTTT. It translates to CASSEWTGVSTDTQYF.

This clonotype was recorded many times. The chain joins TRBV28 to TRBJ1-2; a possible D gene is TRBD1 (6 bases). The CDR3 extends over 15 amino acids. Trimming left V 7 bases short and J 1 base short, with 16 bases between. Germline V gene sequence: CDR1 MDHEN, CDR2 SYDVKM. The CDR3: CASTPRGGVNYGYTF. CDR3 sequence (DNA): TGTGCCAGCACTCCCCGAGGGGGGGTTAACTATGGCTACACCTTC.

This clonotype was seen at least ten times. The chain recombines TRBV15 with TRBJ2-1; no clear D gene. V lost 3 bases and J lost 8, with 8 bases in between. CDR3 length: 12 residues. Looked up from germline, CDR1 is LNHNV and CDR2 is YYDKDF (reference sequence). The CDR3 spells CATSRLRDEQFF. CDR3 nucleotides: TGTGCCACCAGCAGGTTACGGGATGAGCAGTTCTTC.

In its sample, this clonotype was seen many times. This chain joins TRBV5-4 and TRBJ2-5, with D perhaps matching TRBD1 (5 bases). V was pared by 4 bases and J by 4 bases, with 17 bases between. Germline assignment: CDR1 SGHNT and CDR2 YYREEE (reference sequence). The CDR3 covers 15 residues. The CDR3 nucleotides read TGTGCCAGCAGCGTCCAAGACAGAGTGGGAGAGACCCAGTACTTC. This sequence encodes CASSVQDRVGETQYF.

The chain is built from TRBV9 and TRBJ2-7, with 8 bases that match TRBD2. Germline CDR1 SGDLS, CDR2 YYNGEE. V dropped 3 bases and J dropped 5; count of bases not matched to a gene: 13. The CDR3 is 16 amino acids. CDR3 in amino acids: CASSGREAGDGHEQYF. The CDR3 coding sequence is TGTGCCAGCAGCGGACGCGAAGCGGGAGATGGCCACGAGCAGTACTTC.

As regards this clonotype: This may stem from a read error, because a much larger clone lies one nucleotide away. V gene TRBV11-2 combines with J gene TRBJ1-6; D call uncertain. Germline V lookup: CDR1 SGHAT, CDR2 FQNNGV. The CDR3 totals 17 residues. The chain's CDR3 is CASSLEGLSSCNSPLHF. The CDR3 bases are TGTGCCAGCAGCTTAGAGGGTCTCAGCTCCTGTAATTCACCCCTCCACTTT.

The sample holds many counts of this clonotype. The rearrangement joins TRBV6-2 or TRBV6-3 to TRBJ1-4; D call uncertain. The germline gives CDR1 MNHEY, CDR2 SVGEGT. V lost 0 bases, J lost 0 bases, and 14 bases lay in between. The CDR3 is 18 residues long. The CDR3 coding sequence is TGTGCCAGCAGTTACTCGTGGCTAGCAGTCACAACTAATGAAAAACTGTTTTTT. This gives the protein CASSYSWLAVTTNEKLFF.

The table lists this clonotype with many counts. This sequence joins TRBV11-2 and TRBJ1-6; a possible D gene is TRBD1 (6 bases). The CDR3 contains 14 residues. Germline assignment: CDR1 SGHAT and CDR2 FQNNGV. Between the trimmed V and J ends, which lost 5 bases and 11 bases, there was a span of 16 bases. The CDR3 spells CASSPTGRGAPLHF. The CDR3 nucleotides are TGTGCCAGCAGCCCGACAGGTCGGGGCGCACCCCTCCACTTT.

About this clonotype: It may be a read error: a sequence one base away is much more abundant. The chain employs TRBV28 and TRBJ2-6; 7 bases agree with TRBD2. J lost 4 bases, V lost 6 bases, and 6 bases had no gene match. CDR1 MDHEN and CDR2 SYDVKM come from the germline V gene. CDR3 size: 15 residues. The CDR3 bases are TGTGCCAGCAGCCAAGCGGGGACCGGGGCCAACGTCCTGACTTTC. Protein: CASSQAGTGANVLTF.

V and J are TRBV5-1 and TRBJ2-7; unclear D gene. The germline gives CDR1 SGHRS, CDR2 YFSETQ. The CDR3 length is 15 residues. Trimming left V 1 base short and J 3 bases short, with 14 bases between. The CDR3 protein is CASSLLSQEFYEQYF. The DNA of the CDR3 is TGCGCCAGCAGCTTGTTAAGTCAGGAATTCTACGAGCAGTACTTC.

About this clonotype itself: This may be a read error: a much more frequent sequence differs by one nucleotide. The chain links TRBV20-1 to TRBJ2-5; D uncertain. The DNA end favors TRBJ2-7, so the J call may be wrong. Germline assignment: CDR1 DFQATT and CDR2 SNEGSKA (reference sequence). CDR3 length: 11 residues. CDR3 nucleotide sequence: TGCAGTGCTGGTGCTGGATTCGAGCAGTACTTC. It encodes CSAGAGFEQYF.

This sequence joins TRBV6-5 and TRBJ1-3, with a weak D call TRBD1 (5 bases). The CDR3 is 18 residues long. V lost 2 bases, J lost 0 bases, and 17 bases lay in between. Germline CDR1 MNHEY, CDR2 SVGAGI. CDR3 amino acids: CASSYDLWGPRSGNTIYF. CDR3 DNA: TGTGCCAGCAGTTACGATTTATGGGGCCCTCGCTCTGGAAACACCATATATTTT.

The V gene is TRBV19, the J gene TRBJ2-3, with 7 nucleotides matching TRBD2. The CDR3 runs to 16 residues. The J segment lost 1 base and the V segment lost 0 bases, leaving 4 bases of the junction unmatched. Germline loops: CDR1 LNHDA, CDR2 SQIVND (reference sequence). CDR3 sequence reads: CASSIDHREGTDTQYF. The DNA for the CDR3 is TGTGCCAGTAGTATAGATCACCGGGAGGGCACAGATACGCAGTATTTT.

The sample holds a few counts of this clonotype. This chain connects TRBV7-2 to TRBJ2-1; 10 bases agree with TRBD2. After removal of 3 bases from V and 4 bases from J, the junction contained 3 bases not matched to a gene. Germline assignment: CDR1 SGHTA and CDR2 FQGNSA. The CDR3 contains 15 residues. CDR3 protein: CASSFGTSDYNEQFF. The CDR3 nucleotides read TGTGCCAGCAGCTTCGGGACTAGCGATTACAATGAGCAGTTCTTC.

This clonotype was counted only a few times. The chain couples TRBV27 to TRBJ2-7, with 11 positions matching TRBD1. J gave up 4 bases and V 5 bases, and 10 bases lay outside the gene matches. Germline V CDR1 and CDR2: MNHEY, SMNVEV (reference sequence). This CDR3 is 16 amino acids long. The CDR3 here is CASSLLDRGQLYEQYF. The CDR3 DNA sequence: TGTGCCAGCAGTCTCCTGGACAGGGGGCAACTGTACGAGCAGTACTTC.

This clonotype was seen once. This chain joins TRBV25-1 and TRBJ2-4; TRBD2 matches at 10 bases. CDR3 length: 18 residues. With V trimmed by 8 bases and J by 3 bases, 16 bases remained unmatched. Germline assignment: CDR1 MGHDK and CDR2 SYGVNS. The CDR3 loop is CASGPKGLAGDGKNIQYF. CDR3 nucleotide sequence: TGTGCCAGCGGTCCCAAGGGGCTAGCGGGAGATGGCAAAAACATTCAGTACTTC.

In its sample, this clonotype was seen a few times. The CDR3 DNA follows: TGTGCCAGCAGCTTATTATTCGGGACTAGCGGGAGTCGAGAGACCCAGTACTTC. Its translation: CASSLLFGTSGSRETQYF. The V call is TRBV11-1, the J call TRBJ2-5; 14 bases are shared with TRBD2. The germline gives CDR1 SGHAT, CDR2 FQDESV (reference sequence). Losses at the gene ends were 2 bases for V and 4 bases for J; bases not matched to a gene: 9. The CDR3 contains 18 residues.